The rows below give T cell receptor beta chains drawn from one sample of a study of T cells after yellow fever vaccination. TCRdb processed the 5' RACE reads anew with MiXCR; each CDR3 protein has one entry. The sample comprises 300,000 to 400,000 distinct CDR3 sequences, around 8.1% of which are singletons, and about 16% rests with the top ten. The source material was PBMCs, sampled roughly 45 days after the first yellow fever vaccination. The receptors were sampled from a man between 18 and 29 years old who received the YFV17D yellow fever vaccine. CDR3s include the opening cysteine and the closing phenylalanine or tryptophan. A D gene is named only where the DNA matches it firmly. Clone size is shown for a subset of rows, as once, few, many or a class of expanded clone.

j_call	d_call	clone_size	cdr3_length	v_call	cdr3_aa	cdr3_nt
TRBJ2-1	TRBD2	many	15	TRBV5-6	CASSLAGASWDEQFF	TGTGCCAGCAGCTTAGCGGGGGCGTCTTGGGATGAGCAGTTCTTC
TRBJ2-3	-	few	15	TRBV15	CATSRPSASVNTQYF	TGTGCCACCAGCAGGCCGTCGGCTAGCGTGAATACGCAGTATTTT
TRBJ2-1	-	-	14	TRBV20-1	CSAPLGAGYNEQFF	TGCAGTGCCCCCTTAGGGGCGGGATACAATGAGCAGTTCTTC
TRBJ2-3	-	many	12	TRBV7-3	CASSQSTDTQYF	TGTGCCAGCAGCCAGAGCACAGATACGCAGTATTTT
TRBJ2-3	TRBD2	many	16	TRBV11-2	CASSLVVGGATDTQYF	TGTGCCAGCAGCTTAGTAGTCGGGGGGGCCACAGATACGCAGTATTTT
TRBJ2-7	-	few	15	TRBV3-1	CASSPRVRSSYEQYF	TGTGCCAGCAGCCCCCGGGTAAGGAGCTCCTACGAGCAGTACTTC
TRBJ2-2	-	-	14	TRBV15	CATSSQGHGGELFF	TGTGCCACCAGCAGTCAGGGGCATGGCGGGGAGCTGTTTTTT
TRBJ1-1	-	few	15	TRBV4-3	CASSLGRGSWTEAFF	TGCGCCAGCAGCCTTGGGCGGGGATCGTGGACTGAAGCTTTCTTT
TRBJ2-7	TRBD1	few	14	TRBV10-3	CAIRMTGSLSEQYF	TGTGCCATCAGGATGACAGGGTCCCTTTCCGAGCAGTACTTC
TRBJ2-1	-	-	11	TRBV12-3/TRBV12-4	CASKGLHEQFF	TGTGCCAGCAAAGGGCTGCATGAGCAGTTCTTC
TRBJ2-1	TRBD2	few	14	TRBV5-5	CASSEGLAGIEQFF	TGTGCCAGCAGCGAAGGACTAGCGGGGATTGAGCAGTTCTTC
TRBJ2-5	TRBD2	many	10	TRBV20-1	CIPGGYTQYF	TGCATCCCCGGGGGGTATACCCAGTACTTC
TRBJ1-6	-	many	14	TRBV7-2	CASSPSGMGSPLHF	TGTGCCAGCAGCCCGTCGGGGATGGGGTCACCCCTCCACTTT
TRBJ1-6	-	-	17	TRBV5-1	CASSLDLRGSYNSPLHF	TGCGCCAGCAGCTTGGACCTGCGGGGCTCCTATAATTCACCCCTCCACTTT
TRBJ2-7	-	many	13	TRBV14	CASSRGRHLVQYF	TGTGCCAGCAGCCGGGGACGTCATTTGGTGCAGTACTTC
TRBJ2-4	-	few	15	TRBV5-1	CASSLGQEAKNIQYF	TGCGCCAGCAGCTTGGGGCAGGAAGCCAAAAACATTCAGTACTTC
TRBJ2-1	TRBD1	-	15	TRBV18	CASSQGQLSINEQFF	TGTGCCAGCTCACAGGGACAGCTCTCGATAAATGAGCAGTTCTTC
TRBJ2-1	-	-	15	TRBV6-2/TRBV6-3	CASNDGTLKGDEQFF	TGTGCCAGCAACGACGGGACACTCAAAGGGGATGAGCAGTTCTTC
TRBJ2-7	-	-	14	TRBV18	CASSSAGSLGEQYF	TGTGCCAGCTCAAGTGCTGGGTCCCTAGGAGAGCAGTACTTC
TRBJ2-3	TRBD2	-	14	TRBV18	CASSPSAGGDTQYF	TGTGCCAGCTCACCCTCAGCGGGGGGAGATACGCAGTATTTT
TRBJ2-7	-	few	15	TRBV6-5	CASSYLQTANYEQYF	TGTGCCAGCAGTTACCTACAGACCGCCAACTACGAGCAGTACTTC
TRBJ2-2	-	few	14	TRBV7-8	CASSPLAATGELFF	TGTGCCAGCAGCCCACTCGCGGCGACCGGGGAGCTGTTTTTT
TRBJ2-5	-	-	15	TRBV7-9	CASSARVKGGETQYF	TGTGCCAGCAGCGCCAGGGTTAAGGGGGGAGAGACCCAGTACTTC
TRBJ2-5	TRBD2	-	18	TRBV4-3	CASSPSAGLAGARETQYF	TGCGCCAGCAGCCCCTCTGCAGGACTAGCGGGGGCGAGGGAGACCCAGTACTTC
TRBJ2-5	-	-	15	TRBV19	CASSRQENFQETQYF	TGTGCCAGTTCTCGACAGGAGAATTTTCAAGAGACCCAGTACTTC
TRBJ1-2	-	-	17	TRBV21-1	CASGGPWQVPRNYGYTF	TGTGCCAGCGGGGGTCCGTGGCAGGTACCTAGGAACTATGGCTACACCTTC
TRBJ2-7	-	many	13	TRBV15	CATSTTVLLEQYF	TGTGCCACCAGCACCACGGTGCTTCTCGAGCAGTACTTC
TRBJ2-1	TRBD1	few	16	TRBV5-1	CASSIRTGMTYNEQFF	TGCGCCAGCAGCATAAGGACAGGGATGACCTACAATGAGCAGTTCTTC
TRBJ2-1	-	-	13	TRBV5-4	CASSLTQVDEQFF	TGTGCCAGCAGCTTGACTCAAGTCGATGAGCAGTTCTTC
TRBJ2-2	-	many	12	TRBV2	CASSKTGGELFF	TGTGCCAGCAGCAAAACGGGCGGGGAGCTGTTTTTT
TRBJ2-2	-	-	15	TRBV6-2/TRBV6-3	CASSYPTSYTGELFF	TGTGCCAGCAGTTACCCGACCTCATATACCGGGGAGCTGTTTTTT
TRBJ1-1	-	few	13	TRBV4-3	CASSQVRGTEAFF	TGCGCCAGCAGCCAAGTTAGGGGCACTGAAGCTTTCTTT
TRBJ1-5	-	many	14	TRBV20-1	CSASGGGRNQPQHF	TGCAGTGCTAGCGGCGGCGGACGCAATCAGCCCCAGCATTTT
TRBJ1-2	TRBD1	few	17	TRBV7-2	CASSLWGQGGQARGYTF	TGTGCCAGCAGCTTATGGGGACAGGGAGGTCAGGCGCGGGGCTACACCTTC
TRBJ1-1	-	few	14	TRBV5-4	CASSQGSANTEAFF	TGTGCCAGCAGCCAGGGTAGTGCGAACACTGAAGCTTTCTTT
TRBJ1-1	-	few	15	TRBV11-2	CASSVRDGGESEAFF	TGTGCCAGCAGCGTCCGGGACGGAGGGGAATCTGAAGCTTTCTTT
TRBJ1-1	TRBD1	-	14	TRBV20-1	CSAPRQGLRTEAFF	TGCAGTGCTCCCCGACAGGGGCTTAGGACTGAAGCTTTCTTT
TRBJ1-2	-	few	9	TRBV29-1	CSVGEFPTF	TGCAGCGTTGGAGAGTTTCCAACCTTC
TRBJ2-1	-	-	16	TRBV6-5	CASRSRGGSSYNEQFF	TGTGCCAGCCGTTCCCGTGGGGGAAGCTCCTACAATGAGCAGTTCTTC
TRBJ1-2	-	few	13	TRBV5-6	CAISPGLLYCYTF	TGTGCCATCAGCCCCGGGCTCCTCTATTGCTACACCTTC
TRBJ2-1	-	-	14	TRBV9	CASSPWDGTYEQFF	TGTGCCAGCAGCCCGTGGGACGGAACCTACGAGCAGTTCTTC
TRBJ2-3	-	few	15	TRBV18	CASSLRGIRADTQYF	TGTGCCAGCTCACTAAGAGGGATTCGGGCAGATACGCAGTATTTT
TRBJ1-1	-	-	11	TRBV20-1	CSARWAGEAFF	TGCAGTGCGAGGTGGGCAGGTGAGGCTTTCTTT
TRBJ2-3	-	many	11	TRBV12-3/TRBV12-4	CASSLANAQYF	TGTGCCAGCAGTTTGGCGAATGCGCAGTATTTT
TRBJ2-3	-	many	14	TRBV2	CASSEALFTDTQYF	TGTGCCAGCAGTGAAGCGCTTTTCACAGATACGCAGTATTTT
TRBJ1-1	TRBD1	few	12	TRBV25-1	CASSKTGPEAFF	TGTGCCAGCAGTAAGACAGGGCCTGAAGCTTTCTTT
TRBJ1-6	-	few	15	TRBV27	CASRSDGASFSPLHF	TGTGCCAGCAGGTCGGACGGCGCTAGTTTTTCACCCCTCCACTTT
TRBJ1-6	-	-	14	TRBV27	CASSFTGAGSPLHF	TGTGCCAGCAGTTTCACGGGGGCAGGTTCACCCCTCCACTTT
TRBJ1-5	TRBD1	-	12	TRBV20-1	CSGGTGDQPQHF	TGCAGTGGGGGGACAGGGGATCAGCCCCAGCATTTT
TRBJ2-1	TRBD2	-	14	TRBV29-1	CSVTGTSIYNEQFF	TGCAGCGTGACCGGGACTAGTATCTACAATGAGCAGTTCTTC
TRBJ1-6	-	-	14	TRBV5-1	CASSLGDRNSPLHF	TGCGCCAGCAGCTTGGGCGACAGAAATTCACCCCTCCACTTT
TRBJ2-5	-	-	17	TRBV7-9	CASGPSRGLAGAETQYF	TGTGCCAGCGGCCCTAGCCGGGGGCTAGCAGGAGCGGAGACCCAGTACTTC